This TCR beta chain appears in the sequencing data of a study of T cell responses to AZD1222 COVID-19 vaccine (dated by TCRdb to the early 2020s). Background on the whole study: AZD1222 recipients given second doses at about 4 weeks or at about 12 weeks were pooled, since spike-specific TCR depth and breadth were not found to differ between the two schedules. TCR sequencing covered more than 230 trial participants: approximately 200 given two doses of AZD1222 and 26 given two doses of MenACWY control vaccine. Enrollment into the trials was organized by age into subgroups of 18-55, 56-69 and 70-plus years, and those subgroups contained approximately 160, 26 and 62 TCR-sequenced participants, respectively. General conclusions and limits of the study: Conclusions about previously exposed vaccinees were limited because only a handful of AZD1222 recipients were SARS-CoV-2 seropositive at baseline. Participants were mostly white British and included more females than males, and it was suggested by the authors that clonal diversity may have been underestimated. CD4 TCRs associated with the vaccine covered the entire spike protein, and the dominant responses were in regions 160-218 and 743-854. Reportedly, close to half of the unique spike-specific TCRs recognized epitopes lying outside the regions that are mutated in the B.1.351 and B.1.1.7 variants. No day 14 peak-response samples were available, so repertoires were characterized only after the peak T cell response. In the small 56-69-year group, the increase in depth fell short of significance, most likely because of low power. After two AZD1222 doses, both the breadth and the depth of spike-specific TCRs were significantly higher than at day 0 and than in MenACWY recipients.

Sample time point, as interpreted from the label and publication: baseline before first vaccination. Vaccinee samples came from UK trials COV001 and COV002, including a single-blind randomized controlled phase 2/3 trial of AZD1222 (ChAdOx1 nCoV-19) in healthy adults. For TCRbeta chain sequencing, PBMC samples from trial participants were taken at day 0 and at day 28 after the second dose. The CDR3 regions of human TCRbeta chains were subjected to immunosequencing. Under the source paper's analysis protocol: Repertoire TCRs were matched against a reference library of SARS-CoV-2-specific TCRs generated with the MIRA antigen-specificity platform. Breadth was defined as the fraction of unique TCRs that were SARS-CoV-2-associated. Depth was defined as the fraction of total T cells that were SARS-CoV-2-associated. Using the MIRA data, every spike-specific TCR was mapped to the spike region that the TCR reacted to and assigned to either a CD4 or a CD8 class. Log10-transformed breadth and depth values were compared by one-way ANOVA with Sidak's multiple comparisons tests. TCRdb provides this immuneACCESS table in a form limited to in-frame rearrangements. Some clones are lacking; in checked studies, under half of them reflect an unresolved V gene, and why the rest are absent is not known. V, J and clone size reflect that table, while D and trimming were determined from the DNA. The sample contains about 130,000 clones, under 90% of them found a single time. About 6% of the sample comes from the top ten.

Concerning this clone: The antigen it recognizes is unknown. No base quality values were provided; no much bigger clone lies one nucleotide off.

The TCR was taken from an adult in good health. Specimen: peripheral blood, collected on day 0 of AZD1222 vaccination.

The DNA reads TGCGCCAGCAGCTCGAACAGTTTTTCTGGAAACACCATATATTTT. This yields the protein CASSSNSFSGNTIYF. The chain is encoded by TRBV5-1 joined to TRBJ1-3, with no D gene named confidently. V loses 3 bases of germline sequence and J loses 1 base, and the interval between the two ends is 11 bases. The CDR3, cysteine through phenylalanine, is 15 amino acids long. Solely the CDR3 DNA is kept, with 45 bases framed from the first base. From a lookup of the germline V gene, CDR1 and CDR2 are SGHRS and YFSETQ.